One and the same sample provided the 15 T cell receptor beta chains below, sequenced in a study of CD8 T cells in Susac syndrome. Random hexamers were used to reverse transcribe an amount of 0.5 to 1 ug RNA. TCRdb reprocessed the immunoSEQ multiplex PCR reads with MiXCR, giving one entry per CDR3 protein. The profile covers 150,000 to 200,000 distinct CDR3 sequences, with roughly 90% appearing a single time and about 0.1% taken by the ten largest. Sequenced: CD4+ T cells from PBMCs. The receptors here all came from a human donor with Susac syndrome.

The V and J genes are TRBV6-5 and TRBJ2-5; 11 positions match TRBD1. The germline CDR1 and CDR2 sequences are MNHEY and SVGAGI. The CDR3 contains 14 residues. Trimming at V came to 2 bases and at J to 5 bases, leaving 1 base not matched to a gene. CDR3 sequence: CASSYGTGGETQYF. CDR3 nucleotide sequence: TGTGCCAGCAGTTACGGGACAGGGGGGGAGACCCAGTACTTC.

The V call is TRBV29-1, the J call TRBJ2-4; 8 positions agree with TRBD1. The germline V gene has CDR1 SQVTM and CDR2 ANQGSEA. The CDR3 is 13 amino acids. With V trimmed by 7 bases and J by 5 bases, 7 bases remained unmatched. The DNA of the CDR3 is TGCAGCGCCACGGGGACAGGCCAAAACATTCAGTACTTC. This encodes CSATGTGQNIQYF.

The chain uses TRBV20-1 and TRBJ2-1, with D maybe TRBD2 (6 bases). Trimming stripped 0 bases from V and 7 bases from J, with 16 bases between. Germline V CDR1 and CDR2: DFQATT, SNEGSKA (reference sequence). The CDR3 consists of 15 residues. The DNA of the CDR3 is TGCAGTGCTAGAGACTCTAGCGAGTTTACAAATGAGCAGTTCTTC. Protein product: CSARDSSEFTNEQFF.

This chain links TRBV7-9 with TRBJ1-2, with 9 bases that match TRBD1. The CDR3 sequence is 14 residues long. Germline V CDR1 and CDR2: SEHNR, FQNEAQ (reference sequence). V lost 7 bases and J lost 5; bases outside the gene matches: 8. The CDR3 reads CASNTGGAGYGYTF. Here the CDR3 DNA reads TGTGCCAGCAACACAGGGGGCGCAGGGTATGGCTACACCTTC.

This chain uses TRBV6-2 or TRBV6-3 with TRBJ1-2; D unclear. This CDR3 has 15 amino acids. Germline V gene sequence: CDR1 MNHEY, CDR2 SVGEGT. V dropped 7 bases and J dropped 0 bases, with 15 bases sitting between them. The CDR3 reads CASTTPLRANYGYTF. In DNA form, the CDR3 reads TGTGCCAGCACCACACCTCTAAGAGCTAACTATGGCTACACCTTC.

This clonotype was seen only once. This chain connects TRBV18 to TRBJ1-2; 10 positions match TRBD1. Germline values: CDR1 KGHSH, CDR2 LQKENI. The CDR3 totals 15 residues. Trimming took 3 bases from V and 6 from J; bases not matched to a gene: 7. CDR3 loop: CASSPRGTGENGYTF. CDR3 in DNA: TGTGCCAGCTCACCTCGCGGGACAGGGGAAAATGGCTACACCTTC.

The chain recombines TRBV14 with TRBJ2-7, with D perhaps assigned TRBD1 or TRBD2 (5 bases each). This CDR3 has 13 residues. Germline CDR1 and CDR2: SGHDN and FVKESK. Trimming removed 4 bases from V and 4 bases from J, with 11 bases in between. Written as DNA, the CDR3 is TGTGCCAGCAGCCTGGGACCGCTTTACGAGCAGTACTTC. This encodes CASSLGPLYEQYF.

The sample holds one count of this clonotype. The gene calls are TRBV29-1 and TRBJ2-5, with D hard to call. Trimming removed 4 bases at V and 1 base at J, with 10 bases between. The CDR3 covers 13 residues. Germline CDR1 reads SQVTM; CDR2 reads ANQGSEA. The CDR3 DNA reads as TGCAGCGTTGGGTCTAAACCCCAAGAGACCCAGTACTTC. This gives the protein CSVGSKPQETQYF.

The chain is built from TRBV5-1 and TRBJ2-1; 11 bases align to TRBD2. J was trimmed by 8 bases and V by 0 bases; bases with no gene match: 4. The CDR3 has 15 amino acids. CDR1 is SGHRS, CDR2 YFSETQ, per germline. The CDR3 sequence is CASSLDASGRYEQFF. CDR3 in DNA: TGCGCCAGCAGCTTGGATGCTAGCGGGAGGTATGAGCAGTTCTTC.

The chain recombines TRBV5-1 with TRBJ1-2; D gene unclear. Germline lookup yields CDR1 SGHRS and CDR2 YFSETQ. V was trimmed by 0 bases and J by 4 bases, leaving 10 bases between them. The CDR3 covers 14 residues. CDR3 protein: CASSLGSSGYGYTF. In nucleotides, the CDR3 is TGCGCCAGCAGCTTGGGATCGTCTGGCTATGGCTACACCTTC.

The chain recombines TRBV3-1 with TRBJ2-3; tentative D call: TRBD1 (5 bases). Germline V gene lookup returns CDR1 LGHDT and CDR2 YNNKEL (reference sequence). The CDR3 runs to 14 residues. V was clipped by 4 bases and J by 6 bases, with 14 bases between them. The CDR3 DNA reads as TGTGCCAGCAGCCTCACCCAGGGATACGATACGCAGTATTTT. Translation gives CASSLTQGYDTQYF.

The chain's CDR3 is CASSYSGDPYEQYF. In DNA form, the CDR3 reads TGTGCCAGCAGTTACTCGGGGGATCCCTACGAGCAGTACTTC. The V call is TRBV6-5, the J call TRBJ2-7; either TRBD1 or TRBD2 may fit D (5 bases each). The CDR3 extends over 14 amino acids. Trimming shortened V by 0 bases and J by 2 bases, and 8 bases separated the two germline ends. CDR1 and CDR2 from the germline V gene are MNHEY and SVGAGI.

This chain joins TRBV3-1 and TRBJ1-1; TRBD1 is a possible D gene (6 bases). Trimming shortened V by 0 bases and J by 5 bases, and 13 bases separated the two germline ends. CDR1 LGHDT and CDR2 YNNKEL come from the germline V gene (reference sequence). The CDR3 is 15 amino acids. The CDR3 region has the DNA TGTGCCAGCAGCCAAGAATGGGGGGCTGGGACTGAAGCTTTCTTT. Amino acids: CASSQEWGAGTEAFF.

The chain recombines TRBV9 with TRBJ2-7, with D tentatively TRBD1 (6 bases). The germline V gene encodes CDR1 SGDLS and CDR2 YYNGEE. The CDR3 sequence is 15 residues long. The V end lost 3 bases, the J end lost 4 bases, and 17 bases lay between the germline ends. For the CDR3, the DNA is TGTGCCAGCAGCGCTCAGACAGGTGCGGAGTACGAGCAGTACTTC. Its translation: CASSAQTGAEYEQYF.

In its sample, this clonotype was seen a few times. The V and J genes are TRBV11-2 and TRBJ1-2; unclear D gene. CDR3 size: 16 residues. CDR1 and CDR2 from the germline V gene are SGHAT and FQNNGV. With 0 bases removed from V and 5 bases from J, the gap between germline ends came to 16 bases. CDR3 sequence: CASSLDRTSLRYGYTF. CDR3 nucleotides: TGTGCCAGCAGCTTAGACAGGACTTCCCTACGGTATGGCTACACCTTC.